This passage covers 20 T cell receptor beta chains from one sample sequenced in a study of blood T cell repertoires in COVID-19. Sequencing was performed with immunoSEQ multiplex PCR; in TCRdb, only in-frame clones are kept and a portion is missing. The data contain about 480,000 clones, 70% to 90% of them singletons. The sample taken for sequencing was PBMCs or T cells enriched from blood (not recorded which). The receptors come from a woman under 30 with acute COVID-19.

J is TRBJ2-7 and V is TRBV14; D unresolved. V was trimmed by 7 bases and J by 0 bases, leaving 4 bases between them. CDR3 length: 11 residues. CDR1 SGHDN and CDR2 FVKESK come from the germline V gene. The CDR3 nucleotides read TGTGCCAGCACCTCCTCCTACGAGCAGTACTTC. Its translation: CASTSSYEQYF. Using reference TRBV14 and TRBJ2-7 for the parts outside the CDR3, the full variable domain is EAGVTQFPSHSVIEKGQTVTLRCDPISGHDNLYWYRRVMGKEIKFLLHFVKESKQDESGMPNNRFLAERTGGTYSTLKVQPAELEDSGVYFCASTSSYEQYFGPGTRLTVT.

This rearrangement joins TRBV6-2 or TRBV6-3 to TRBJ1-5, with TRBD1 matching over 7 bases. The germline gives CDR1 MNHEY, CDR2 SVGEGT. J lost 7 bases, V lost 0 bases, and 3 bases had no gene match. The CDR3 contains 14 residues. The CDR3 loop reads CASSYSGGSQPQHF. CDR3 sequence (DNA): TGTGCCAGCAGTTACTCAGGGGGCTCCCAGCCCCAGCATTTT.

This chain's CDR3 is CASHMNRAPGGEQYF. The DNA of the CDR3 is TGTGCCAGCCATATGAACCGGGCCCCTGGAGGCGAGCAGTACTTC. V gene TRBV6-5 combines with J gene TRBJ2-7; D might be TRBD2 (5 bases). The germline V gene has CDR1 MNHEY and CDR2 SVGAGI. Between the trimmed V and J ends, which lost 8 bases and 6 bases, there was a span of 23 bases. The CDR3 is 15 residues long.

V usage is TRBV7-2 and J usage is TRBJ1-2; D is unresolved. Germline values: CDR1 SGHTA, CDR2 FQGNSA. With 2 bases removed from V and 4 bases from J, the gap between germline ends came to 11 bases. The CDR3 contains 14 residues. CDR3: CASSLWQNAYGYTF. The DNA of the CDR3 is TGTGCCAGCAGCTTATGGCAGAACGCCTATGGCTACACCTTC.

This sequence joins TRBV5-4 and TRBJ2-5, with D hard to call. CDR1 is SGHNT and CDR2 is YYREEE in the germline V gene (reference sequence). Between the trimmed V and J ends, which lost 4 bases and 2 bases, there was a span of 12 bases. The CDR3 has 14 residues. This CDR3 reads CASSPWSGQETQYF. CDR3 nucleotide sequence: TGTGCCAGCAGCCCGTGGTCGGGTCAAGAGACCCAGTACTTC. The variable domain in full, with the rest retrieved from reference TRBV5-4 and TRBJ2-5, is ETGVTQSPTHLIKTRGQQVTLRCSSQSGHNTVSWYQQALGQGPQFIFQYYREEENGRGNFPPRFSGLQFPNYSSELNVNALELDDSALYLCASSPWSGQETQYFGPGTRLLVL.

J is TRBJ2-7 and V is TRBV7-9, with 8 bases identical to TRBD2. CDR3 length: 14 residues. Germline V gene lookup returns CDR1 SEHNR and CDR2 FQNEAQ (reference sequence). V shed 5 bases, J shed 5 bases, and the junction held 8 bases outside the gene matches. The CDR3 sequence is CASSRGTRSHEQYF. CDR3 nucleotides: TGTGCCAGCAGCCGAGGGACTAGAAGCCACGAGCAGTACTTC.

The chain carries TRBV11-2 and TRBJ2-1, with 9 bases identical to TRBD1. The CDR3 is made up of 14 amino acids. The trim removed 7 bases at V and 8 bases at J, leaving 9 bases unmatched. Germline CDR1 and CDR2: SGHAT and FQNNGV. CDR3 nucleotide sequence: TGTGCCAGCATGGTTGGGACAGGGTACCATGAGCAGTTCTTC. Amino acid sequence: CASMVGTGYHEQFF.

This clone was seen a single time. V is TRBV28 and J is TRBJ2-7, with D maybe TRBD1 (5 bases). This CDR3 is built from 12 residues. Trimming removed 5 bases at V and 6 bases at J, with 11 bases between. Germline CDR1 MDHEN, CDR2 SYDVKM. The CDR3 DNA follows: TGTGCCAGCAGTCTAAGGGGAATCGAGCAGTACTTC. Translating gives CASSLRGIEQYF.

The chain couples TRBV2 to TRBJ1-2, with 7 nucleotides matching TRBD1. CDR1 SNHLY and CDR2 FYNNEI come from the germline V gene. The CDR3 spans 14 residues. J was trimmed by 7 bases and V by 0 bases; bases with no gene match: 5. The CDR3 region has the DNA TGTGCCAGCAGTGAAGCTCAGGGGGTGTCTGGCTACACCTTC. It specifies CASSEAQGVSGYTF.

The CDR3 loop reads CASSRGVEAFF. DNA of the CDR3: TGTGCCAGCAGCCGAGGTGTTGAAGCTTTCTTT. The chain uses TRBV27 and TRBJ1-1; the D is unclear. V was cut by 6 bases and J by 7 bases, with 9 bases left in between. The CDR3 runs 11 residues. Germline CDR1 and CDR2: MNHEY and SMNVEV (reference sequence).

The chain couples TRBV9 to TRBJ1-2, with D tentatively TRBD1 (6 bases). The CDR3 sequence is 15 residues long. V dropped 0 bases and J dropped 0 bases, with 9 bases sitting between them. Germline values: CDR1 SGDLS, CDR2 YYNGEE. In DNA, the CDR3 is TGTGCCAGCAGCGTAGAGGGGACAACTAACTATGGCTACACCTTC. This sequence encodes CASSVEGTTNYGYTF.

This chain joins TRBV11-2 and TRBJ1-2; D gene unclear. The germline V and J ends were trimmed by 5 bases and 2 bases, with 12 bases remaining between them. Per germline, CDR1 SGHAT and CDR2 FQNNGV. The CDR3 length is 14 residues. CDR3 in amino acids: CASSPLGRNYGYTF. The CDR3 nucleotides are TGTGCCAGCAGCCCACTGGGGAGAAACTATGGCTACACCTTC.

J is TRBJ1-5 and V is TRBV12-3 or TRBV12-4; D unclear. This CDR3 comprises 13 residues. Trimming cost V 3 bases and J 4 bases, with 7 bases left between them. The chain's CDR3 is CASSFEENQPQHF. Here the CDR3 DNA reads TGTGCCAGCAGTTTTGAGGAAAATCAGCCCCAGCATTTT.

V and J are TRBV18 and TRBJ1-1, with 10 bases identical to TRBD1. V lost 6 bases, J lost 1 base, and 8 bases stayed unmatched. The CDR3 consists of 16 residues. Germline V gives CDR1 KGHSH, CDR2 LQKENI. The CDR3 reads CASSVGQGSWNTEAFF. The CDR3 DNA is TGTGCCAGCTCCGTGGGACAGGGGAGTTGGAACACTGAAGCTTTCTTT.

The rearrangement links TRBV9 to TRBJ2-1, with TRBD2 identical over 11 bases. Per the germline V gene, CDR1 is SGDLS and CDR2 is YYNGEE. The junction had 12 bases not matched to a gene; V was cut back by 4 bases and J by 9 bases. The CDR3 totals 16 residues. The CDR3 protein is CASSPLGSGGASEQFF. CDR3 DNA sequence: TGTGCCAGCAGCCCACTCGGTAGCGGGGGGGCCAGTGAGCAGTTCTTC.

The chain joins TRBV13 to TRBJ2-3, with no clear D. The CDR3 covers 12 residues. Germline CDR1 and CDR2: PRHDT and FYEKMQ (reference sequence). The ends were cut back, 4 bases at V and 1 base at J, with 3 bases in the middle. CDR3 in DNA: TGTGCCAGCAGCTGGCGCACAGATACGCAGTATTTT. This gives the protein CASSWRTDTQYF.

The gene calls are TRBV9 and TRBJ2-1; 8 bases map to TRBD1. The V gene's germline CDR1 is SGDLS and CDR2 YYNGEE. With 4 bases clipped from V and 4 bases from J, the junction kept 10 bases outside the gene matches. This CDR3 has 16 residues. The CDR3 region is CASSPVRTGFYNEQFF. The CDR3 DNA reads TGTGCCAGCAGCCCCGTGAGGACAGGGTTTTACAATGAGCAGTTCTTC.

The chain joins TRBV5-1 to TRBJ2-7; perhaps TRBD1 as D (5 bases). The V gene lost 9 bases and the J gene lost 3 bases, with 13 bases spanning the gap. The germline V gene has CDR1 SGHRS and CDR2 YFSETQ. This CDR3 has 12 amino acids. CDR3 nucleotide sequence: TGCGCCACCAAGACCCAGGGCTACGAGCAGTACTTC. Translating it yields CATKTQGYEQYF. The full variable domain, in which reference TRBV5-1 and TRBJ2-7 provide the parts outside the CDR3, is KAGVTQTPRYLIKTRGQQVTLSCSPISGHRSVSWYQQTPGQGLQFLFEYFSETQRNKGNFPGRFSGRQFSNSRSEMNVSTLELGDSALYLCATKTQGYEQYFGPGTRLTVT.

The chain has TRBV4-1 and TRBJ2-7, with 10 bases fitting TRBD2. This CDR3 contains 19 residues. The trim removed 1 base at V and 3 bases at J, leaving 15 bases unmatched. Germline V lookup: CDR1 MGHRA, CDR2 YSYEKL. The CDR3 here is CASSQAPSGSSLAVYEQYF. The CDR3 DNA reads as TGCGCCAGCAGCCAAGCTCCTAGCGGGAGTTCGCTCGCGGTCTACGAGCAGTACTTC.

This clone was counted ten times or more. This rearrangement joins TRBV4-1 to TRBJ2-7; 7 bases match TRBD1. Germline loops: CDR1 MGHRA, CDR2 YSYEKL. The CDR3 has 14 amino acids. Trimming removed 5 bases from V and 9 bases from J; junction bases left unmatched: 13. The CDR3, as DNA: TGCGCCAGCAGCGAGGGGGCGGTGGACTTCGCGCAGTACTTC. It specifies CASSEGAVDFAQYF.